A single sample is the source of the 10 T cell receptor beta chains below, sequenced in a study of blood T cell repertoires in COVID-19. TCRdb's copy holds only in-frame clones and misses some; the assay was immunoSEQ multiplex PCR. The sample has over 150,000 clones, about 73% seen once. Sequencing input: peripheral blood. These receptors all come from a man older than 75 with acute or convalescent COVID-19.

This chain links TRBV18 with TRBJ2-7; possible D gene TRBD1, 5 bases. The CDR3 has 13 residues. CDR1 is KGHSH, CDR2 LQKENI, per germline. V lost 2 bases to trimming and J lost 3 bases, with 8 bases between them. CDR3 sequence reads: CASSPAGYYEQYF. CDR3 coding DNA: TGTGCCAGCTCACCAGCAGGGTACTACGAGCAGTACTTC.

The chain is built from TRBV3-1 (or the pseudogene TRBV3-2) and TRBJ1-6, with TRBD1 matching over 9 bases. Germline V CDR1 and CDR2: LGHDT, YNNKEL (reference sequence). CDR3 length: 15 amino acids. V lost 4 bases and J lost 9; bases outside the gene matches: 7. CDR3 bases: TGTGCCAGCAGCCTAATCGGGACAGGGAGTTCACCCCTCCACTTT. Encoded protein: CASSLIGTGSSPLHF.

The chain carries TRBV21-1 and TRBJ1-2. TRBV21-1 is noted as a pseudogene. This CDR3 is built from 17 residues. CDR3 amino acids: CASSKGHRRGFSDGYTF. The CDR3 nucleotides read TGTGCCAGCAGCAAAGGGCACAGGCGGGGGTTTTCGGATGGCTACACCTTC.

The chain recombines TRBV7-8 with TRBJ1-2, with TRBD1 as a possible D gene (5 bases). Germline CDR1 reads SGHVS; CDR2 reads FQNEAQ. Between the trimmed V and J ends, which lost 5 bases and 5 bases, there was a span of 18 bases. This CDR3 comprises 15 residues. The DNA of the CDR3 is TGTGCCAGCAGCACATCAGGGAATTCGGGTTATGGCTACACCTTC. Its translation is CASSTSGNSGYGYTF.

This clone was observed once. The chain uses TRBV27 and TRBJ2-1; D perhaps matches TRBD1 (7 bases). Germline CDR1 is MNHEY and CDR2 is SMNVEV (reference sequence). The CDR3 sequence is 20 residues long. V lost 1 base, J lost 7 bases, and 29 bases lay in between. This CDR3 reads CASSLFRGASPGTSGNEQFF. CDR3 in DNA: TGTGCCAGCAGTTTATTCAGGGGGGCCTCGCCGGGCACCAGCGGGAATGAGCAGTTCTTC.

The CDR3, as DNA: TGTGCCAGCAGCGCAGGACAGGAGAGCCCCGAAGCTTTCTTT. Its protein product is CASSAGQESPEAFF. This rearrangement joins TRBV7-9 to TRBJ1-1; 7 nucleotides line up with TRBD1. The germline V gene encodes CDR1 SEHNR and CDR2 FQNEAQ (reference sequence). The trim removed 5 bases at V and 8 bases at J, leaving 11 bases unmatched. This CDR3 contains 14 residues.

This clone came up a few times. DNA of the CDR3: TGTGCCAGCCTGGCGGGGGCAAACACCGGGGAGCTGTTTTTT. It specifies CASLAGANTGELFF. The chain is built from TRBV2 and TRBJ2-2; D may be TRBD2 (7 bases). Germline CDR1 is SNHLY and CDR2 is FYNNEI. This CDR3 region has 14 residues. Deletions cut 8 bases from V and 2 bases from J, with 12 bases between.

The CDR3 region has the DNA TGCAGTGCTAGTGGACACGTCAATGAAAAACTGTTTTTT. This gives the protein CSASGHVNEKLFF. The chain couples TRBV20-1 to TRBJ1-4; the D gene is possibly TRBD1 (5 bases). Germline values: CDR1 DFQATT, CDR2 SNEGSKA (reference sequence). CDR3 size: 13 residues. V gave up 3 bases and J gave up 5 bases, with 10 bases separating them.

This clone has a single count. Here the CDR3 reads CASSEVGGTGELFF. CDR3 bases: TGTGCCAGCAGTGAAGTGGGGGGCACCGGGGAGCTGTTTTTT. The genes are TRBV6-1 and TRBJ2-2; a weak D match, TRBD2 (6 bases). Deletions cut 1 base from V and 4 bases from J, with 7 bases between. CDR1 is MNHNS, CDR2 SASEGT, per germline. The CDR3 totals 14 residues.

The chain joins TRBV25-1 to TRBJ1-5, with 10 bases identical to TRBD1. The ends lost 6 bases at V and 2 bases at J; junction bases unmatched: 1. CDR1 MGHDK and CDR2 SYGVNS come from the germline V gene. CDR3 length: 14 residues. The CDR3 here is CASRGTGGNQPQHF. The CDR3 DNA reads TGTGCCAGCAGAGGGACAGGGGGCAATCAGCCCCAGCATTTT.